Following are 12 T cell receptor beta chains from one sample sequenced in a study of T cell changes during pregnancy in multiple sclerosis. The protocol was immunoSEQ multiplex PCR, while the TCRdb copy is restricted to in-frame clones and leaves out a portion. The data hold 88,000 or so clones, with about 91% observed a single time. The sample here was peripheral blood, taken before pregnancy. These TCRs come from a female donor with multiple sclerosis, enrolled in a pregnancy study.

The CDR3 bases are TGTGCCAGTAGCCTGACAGGGTTCACCCAAAATTCACCCCTCCACTTT. It codes for CASSLTGFTQNSPLHF. The chain is built from TRBV19 and TRBJ1-6; TRBD1 agrees at 7 bases. Germline values: CDR1 LNHDA, CDR2 SQIVND (reference sequence). V was pared by 6 bases and J by 7 bases, with 12 bases of the junction left unmatched. This CDR3 is built from 16 residues.

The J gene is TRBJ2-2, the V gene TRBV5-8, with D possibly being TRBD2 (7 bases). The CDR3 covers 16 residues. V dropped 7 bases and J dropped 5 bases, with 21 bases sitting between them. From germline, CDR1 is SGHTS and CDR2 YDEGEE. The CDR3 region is CASWGGAPLGTGELFF. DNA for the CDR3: TGTGCCAGCTGGGGGGGGGCCCCCCTGGGAACCGGGGAGCTGTTTTTT.

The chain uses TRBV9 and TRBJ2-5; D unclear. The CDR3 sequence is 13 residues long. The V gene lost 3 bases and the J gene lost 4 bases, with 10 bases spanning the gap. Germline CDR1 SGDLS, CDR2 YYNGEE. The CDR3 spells CASSDSPGETQYF. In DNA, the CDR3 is TGTGCCAGCAGCGACAGCCCTGGAGAGACCCAGTACTTC.

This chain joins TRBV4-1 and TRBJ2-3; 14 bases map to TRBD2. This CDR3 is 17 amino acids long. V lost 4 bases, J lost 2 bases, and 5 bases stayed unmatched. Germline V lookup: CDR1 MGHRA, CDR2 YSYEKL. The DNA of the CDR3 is TGCGCCAGCAGCCCGCGGACTAGCGGGGGGCCCACAGATACGCAGTATTTT. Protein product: CASSPRTSGGPTDTQYF.

DNA for the CDR3: TGCAGCGTCGCCTCAGGGACCTACGAGCAGTACTTC. Protein sequence: CSVASGTYEQYF. This chain links TRBV29-1 with TRBJ2-7; TRBD1 is a possible D gene (5 bases). This CDR3 comprises 12 residues. The germline V gene has CDR1 SQVTM and CDR2 ANQGSEA. The germline V and J ends were trimmed by 6 bases and 2 bases, with 11 bases remaining between them.

CDR3 sequence (DNA): TGTGCCAGCCATGAGAGAAAGCCCAATCAGCCCCAGCATTTT. The encoded protein is CASHERKPNQPQHF. The J gene is TRBJ1-5, the V gene TRBV19; D uncertain. The V end lost 9 bases, the J end lost 3 bases, and 15 bases lay between the germline ends. CDR3 size: 14 residues. Germline V gives CDR1 LNHDA, CDR2 SQIVND (reference sequence).

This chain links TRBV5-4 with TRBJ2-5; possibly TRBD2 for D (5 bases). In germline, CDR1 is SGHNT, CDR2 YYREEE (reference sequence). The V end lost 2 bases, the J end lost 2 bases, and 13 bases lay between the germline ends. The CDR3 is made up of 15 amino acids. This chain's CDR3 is CASSLAAPAQETQYF. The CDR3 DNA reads TGTGCCAGCAGCTTAGCGGCTCCGGCGCAAGAGACCCAGTACTTC.

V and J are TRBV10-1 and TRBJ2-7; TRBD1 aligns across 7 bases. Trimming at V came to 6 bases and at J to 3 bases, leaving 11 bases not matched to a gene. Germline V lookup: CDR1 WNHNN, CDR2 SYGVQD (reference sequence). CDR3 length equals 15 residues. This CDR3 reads CASSGLTGAGYEQYF. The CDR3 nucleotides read TGCGCCAGCAGCGGATTAACAGGGGCCGGCTACGAGCAGTACTTC.

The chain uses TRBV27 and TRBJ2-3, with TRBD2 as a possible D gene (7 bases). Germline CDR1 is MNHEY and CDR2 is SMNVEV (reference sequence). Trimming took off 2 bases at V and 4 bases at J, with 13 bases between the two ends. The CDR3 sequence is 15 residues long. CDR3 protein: CASSLGGGIPDTQYF. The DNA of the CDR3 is TGTGCCAGCAGTTTAGGGGGGGGCATCCCAGATACGCAGTATTTT.

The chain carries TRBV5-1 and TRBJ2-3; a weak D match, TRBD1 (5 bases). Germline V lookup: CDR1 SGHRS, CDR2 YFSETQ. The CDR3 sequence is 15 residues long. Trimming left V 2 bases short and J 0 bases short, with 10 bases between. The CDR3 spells CASSFKGSSTDTQYF. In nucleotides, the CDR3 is TGCGCCAGCAGCTTTAAGGGGTCTAGCACAGATACGCAGTATTTT.

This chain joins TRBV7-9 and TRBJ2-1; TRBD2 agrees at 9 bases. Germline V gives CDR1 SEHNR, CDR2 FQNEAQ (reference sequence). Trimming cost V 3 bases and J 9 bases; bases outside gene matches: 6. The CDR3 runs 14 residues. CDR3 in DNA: TGTGCCAGCAGCTTTGCGGGGGGGCCGGGTGAGCAGTTCTTC. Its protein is CASSFAGGPGEQFF.

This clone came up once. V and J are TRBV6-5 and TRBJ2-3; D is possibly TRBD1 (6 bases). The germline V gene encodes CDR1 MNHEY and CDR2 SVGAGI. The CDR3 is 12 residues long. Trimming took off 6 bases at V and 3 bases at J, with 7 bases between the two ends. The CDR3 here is CASSQGTDTQYF. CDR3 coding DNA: TGTGCCAGCAGCCAGGGGACAGATACGCAGTATTTT.